This record concerns one T cell receptor beta chain sequence. No antigen is known for it. The sample comes from a study of T cells after yellow fever vaccination. At the level of the study: Those fractions that held only low numbers of cells were prepared using the SMART-Seq v4 Ultra Low Input RNA kit.

Regarding the study as a whole: Post-booster samples contained most primary-vaccination clones (approximately 95% CD4, 88% CD8). The CD4 compartment and the CD8 compartment contained a small share of clonotypes in common.

The CDR3 has 18 amino acids. Trimming took 0 bases from V and 4 from J; bases not matched to a gene: 9. Germline-derived CDR1 and CDR2 are MNHEY and SVGAGI. Universal primer sites and UMIs were introduced during 5'RACE template-switching synthesis of TCR cDNA. MiXCR, run by TCRdb on the 5' RACE reads, gives a single entry per CDR3 protein. The table has 300,000 or so distinct CDR3 sequences, 6.5% to 8.5% seen once. The clonotype originates from a man aged 18 to 30 who received the YFV17D yellow fever vaccine. Sequences were derived from PBMCs, sampled more than 35 days after the first yellow fever vaccination. The V and J genes are TRBV6-5 and TRBJ2-3; 11 positions match TRBD2. The CDR3 protein is CASSYSPSGGPLSDTQYF. Here the CDR3 DNA reads TGTGCCAGCAGTTACTCGCCTAGCGGGGGGCCTCTCTCAGATACGCAGTATTTT.